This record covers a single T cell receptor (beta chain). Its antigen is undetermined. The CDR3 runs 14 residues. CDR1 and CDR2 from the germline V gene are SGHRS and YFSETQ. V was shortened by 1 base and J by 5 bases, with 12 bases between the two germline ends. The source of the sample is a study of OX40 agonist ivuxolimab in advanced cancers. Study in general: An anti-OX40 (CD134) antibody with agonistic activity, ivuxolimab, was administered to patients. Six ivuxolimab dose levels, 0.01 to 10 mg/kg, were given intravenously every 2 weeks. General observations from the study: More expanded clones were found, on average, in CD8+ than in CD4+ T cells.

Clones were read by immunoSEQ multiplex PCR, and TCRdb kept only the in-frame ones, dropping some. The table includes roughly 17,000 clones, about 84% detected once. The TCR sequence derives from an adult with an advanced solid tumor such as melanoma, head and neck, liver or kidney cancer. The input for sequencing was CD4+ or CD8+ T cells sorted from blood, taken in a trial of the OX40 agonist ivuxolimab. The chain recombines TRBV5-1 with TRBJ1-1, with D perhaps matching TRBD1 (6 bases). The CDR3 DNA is TGCGCCAGCAGCTTGTTCGGGGGCCGTACTGAAGCTTTCTTT. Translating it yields CASSLFGGRTEAFF.